The T cell receptor beta chain described here comes from a study of regulatory T cells in long-lasting Graves disease (dated by TCRdb to the early 2020s). About the full investigation: In the newly diagnosed Graves' disease group, patients had been taking antithyroid drugs for less than 3 months. TCR sequencing covered around 13 persistent and around 20 newly diagnosed Graves' disease patients, some 33 samples in total. Peripheral blood TCR sequencing and RNA sequencing compared persistent Graves' disease patients with newly diagnosed Graves' disease patients. The study was registered as a clinical trial and conducted in China.

In the paper's terms, the time point label means: newly diagnosed GD, antithyroid drugs for less than 3 months. For both TCR sequencing and RNA sequencing, RNA was extracted from PBMCs using TRIzol. The diagnosis of Graves' disease was made according to American Thyroid Association guidelines. The patients came from an endocrinology department in Xi'an, China. From each patient, around 9 milliliters of peripheral blood was collected into an EDTA anticoagulant tube. Ficoll Paque Plus density gradient separation was used to isolate PBMCs, and no additional T cell sorting was done. An Agilent 2100 Bioanalyzer and agarose gel were used to check RNA quality, while a NanoDrop 2000 measured RNA concentration. Points the paper makes about the study in general: The authors noted that the small sample size was a limitation that may lower accuracy. Sequencing and analysis were limited to the TCR beta chain. Persistent disease showed preferential use of TRBV28, TRBJ1-2 and TRBJ2-5, whereas newly diagnosed disease favored TRBV20-1 and TRBJ2-1. Peripheral blood alone was examined, since thyroid tissue, which constituted the primary lesion, could not be accessed. More public clonotypes were shared among persistent patients (under 3,000) than among newly diagnosed patients (approximately 930). Persistent Graves' disease patients showed lower TCR Shannon entropy and fewer highly expanded clones than newly diagnosed patients, suggesting clonal expansion.

The method behind the library was multiplex PCR. The instrument given in TCRdb is Illumina HiSeq 4000. CDR3 regions were amplified by Arm-PCR with iRepertoire HTBI primers to construct TCR beta libraries. Gel purification was performed on PCR products prior to sequencing. Turning to the authors' computational methods: A total of fewer than 65 TRBV and 14 TRBJ segments were identified across samples and were used for gene usage analysis of CDR3 amino acid clonotypes. COPE and FqMerger were used to merge filtered high-quality paired reads into contigs. BLAST was used to align contigs to IMGT TRBV, TRBD and TRBJ reference genes, and CDR3 was defined according to IMGT. Any clonotype with a frequency above 0.1% was counted as a highly expanded clone. Shannon entropy served as the measure of repertoire diversity, while the Gini coefficient captured V-J evenness. A clonotype found in more than one individual was treated as public. The public reads were reprocessed in TCRdb via fastp at Q25 and MiXCR, keeping in-frame beta chains. CDR3 protein duplicates are merged, each entry listing the most common genes and DNA. These V and J calls originate from TCRdb's pipeline instead of the authors' own analysis. The sample yields approximately 480,000 distinct CDR3 sequences; 15% to 20% were counted once. 12% of the sample is in the top ten clones.

This clonotype was seen only a few times. Its antigen target is currently unknown. Base qualities were left out, and no much larger clone turns up one base away. The germline V gene (reference sequence) sets CDR1 to LGHDT and CDR2 to YNNKEL. At the junction V is shortened by 0 bases and J by 1 base, with 9 bases in between. The CDR3 measures 15 amino acids from cysteine to phenylalanine. Only CDR3 DNA remains: 45 bases, in frame from the first base. These same records also appear under a second study, on T cells in Graves' hyperthyroidism and ophthalmopathy. Per the second study: A patient counted as having stable Graves' hyperthyroidism if no progression to ophthalmopathy occurred over 18 months of follow-up. Hyperthyroidism patients were aged 18 to 65 years and newly diagnosed, with disease duration of less than 2 months. Any patient with an uncontrolled infection, another autoimmune disease, pregnancy or lactation was excluded. Clinical symptoms, serum thyroxine and TRAb, thyroid ultrasound, and orbital computed tomography formed the basis for the diagnoses. A first-round RT-PCR of the TCR CDR3 used the HTBI primer set with the Qiagen OneStep RT-PCR kit. Blood samples also contained most of the expanded thyroid clonotypes (frequency above 0.001), which suggests that blood repertoires may reflect thyroid immune responses. A model built on a 13 V-J signature distinguished ophthalmopathy from stable hyperthyroidism, reaching roughly 88% sensitivity and around 81% specificity in cross-validation and 80%/75% in testing. In validation, progression to ophthalmopathy was predicted by the model with roughly 71% sensitivity and roughly 76% specificity, a median of approximately 6.5 months before onset. A discovery cohort of approximately 100 patients, roughly 45 with Graves' ophthalmopathy and over 55 with stable Graves' hyperthyroidism, was used to find distinguishing TCR V-J signatures. An independent validation cohort of under 20 hyperthyroidism patients and 17 patients who later progressed to ophthalmopathy tested prospective prediction of ophthalmopathy. The approximately 90 discovery patients were randomly split 7:3 into training and test sets. In addition, the study compared T-cell repertoires in thyroid tissue and in blood from roughly 6 Graves' hyperthyroidism patients. Following sampling, methimazole starting at 30 mg daily was given to hyperthyroidism patients, and high-dose intravenous methylprednisolone was given to ophthalmopathy patients. Libraries were constructed in a second round of multiplex PCR, after which size selection and purification were performed. Sequencing of the libraries was done on an Illumina HiSeq2000 using paired-end 100 bp reads. SOAPnuke was used to process the raw data, with reads discarded if the reads contained adapters or uncalled bases, had a mean Phred below 15, or lacked an exact constant-primer or identifier match. High-quality paired reads were merged using COPE v1.2.5, and each unique nucleotide sequence was defined as a clonotype. MiTCR v1.1 was used to align the clonotypes against IMGT TRBV, TRBD and TRBJ reference segments. The analysis was restricted to V-J combinations with a frequency above 0.0001, which together covered 99% to 99.2% of the repertoires. A TCS score was defined as the ratio of F50 (clonal expansion) to E x V (chaos), with BLOSUM62-based TCRdist applied between CDR3 peptides within each V-J. Welch's t-statistics and random forest reduced around 510 V-J features to 10 to 15, which were used in a naive Bayes classifier (R e1071). Sample size was not statistically predetermined, and blinding of investigators to group allocation was not performed. TCR Vbeta CDR3 sequencing of 140 or so peripheral blood samples (under 45 ophthalmopathy, about 74 hyperthyroidism and 17 progressor patients) is reported in the paper.

Sequencing used peripheral blood mononuclear cells (PBMCs), obtained at new diagnosis, from a patient treated with antithyroid drugs. The sequence links TRBV3-1 to TRBJ1-2, and possibly TRBD1, on 6 matching bases. The source of this sequence is a middle-aged man with Graves disease. Donor details come from another sample of the same person, matched by shared clones. Here is the DNA: TGTGCCAGCAGCCAAGACCGGACAGATAACTATGGCTACACCTTC. Its translation reads: CASSQDRTDNYGYTF.